This TCR beta chain appears in the sequencing data of a study of PD-1 blockade in classical Hodgkin lymphoma. Regarding the study as a whole: Possibly reflecting disease activity or prior therapy, repertoire differences have causes that remain undefined.

The sample's time point: cycle 4 day 1 (C4D1), after about 6 weeks of nivolumab. Relapse after autologous stem cell transplantation occurred in every patient, and brentuximab vedotin exposure varied. Relapsed/refractory classical Hodgkin lymphoma patients had complete, partial or progressive responses. Assay used: immunoSEQ multiplex PCR; TCRdb lists only in-frame clones, some missing. The profile shows tens of thousands of clones, about 73% of them singletons. The germline V gene encodes CDR1 SNHLY and CDR2 FYNNEI. V shed 7 bases, J shed 11 bases, and the junction held 11 bases outside the gene matches. This CDR3 spans 12 amino acids. A remark on this clone: Its matching antigen is unknown.

The sample in question was peripheral blood mononuclear cells (PBMCs), obtained before the fourth cycle of nivolumab. The rearrangement links TRBV2 to TRBJ2-7, with 7 bases identical to TRBD2. The receptor was derived from a human donor with classical Hodgkin lymphoma. The CDR3 DNA sequence: TGTGCCAGCACCGGGGAGGGGCGGAGGGAGTACTTC. It specifies CASTGEGRREYF.